The TCR beta chain under discussion was sequenced for a study of T cells in Graves' hyperthyroidism and ophthalmopathy. Whole-study results and caveats: Blood also held most thyroid clonotypes expanded beyond 0.001.

Germline CDR1 and CDR2: SGHDN and FVKESK. There are 19 residues in the CDR3. The J segment lost 6 bases and the V segment lost 4 bases, leaving 18 bases of the junction unmatched. Concerning this clonotype: Its antigen is unknown.

Graves' hyperthyroidism without ophthalmopathy progression within 18 months was termed stable. Amplified TCR beta CDR3 regions came from RNA transcripts. Researchers ran a first-round RT-PCR on the TCR CDR3 using the HTBI primer set. In TCRdb, the multiplex PCR reads were re-called with MiXCR into one record per CDR3 protein. The repertoire has about 420,000 distinct CDR3 sequences, roughly an eighth of them found once; the top ten carry approximately 5.8%. The sample comprised blood. The sequence derives from a woman between 18 and 29 years old with Graves' hyperthyroidism. The chain couples TRBV14 to TRBJ2-7; TRBD2 matches 13 bases. The CDR3 DNA reads TGTGCCAGCAGCCCCCGACTAGCGGGAGGCCCGGGTCCCGGATTCGAGCAGTACTTC. Its translation is CASSPRLAGGPGPGFEQYF.